The present entry profiles one T cell receptor (beta chain) with its context. The antigen remains undetermined. The record originates from a study of OX40 agonist ivuxolimab in advanced cancers. Turning to the study itself: The mean age was approximately 60 years, ranging from about 20 to 85, with around four fifths of participants male. Overall study results and limits: Researchers report that CD8+ T cells had, on average, more expanded clones than CD4+.

This table comes from immunoSEQ multiplex PCR, and its TCRdb copy is limited to in-frame clones, with some not included. Of fewer than 80,000 clones listed, 65% to 90% are singletons. CDR1 MNHEY and CDR2 SVGAGI come from the germline V gene. The CDR3 sequence is 13 residues long. J gave up 5 bases and V 6 bases, and 4 bases lay outside the gene matches. This chain joins TRBV6-5 and TRBJ1-1, with 9 bases lining up with TRBD1. This clonotype originated in an adult with an advanced solid tumor such as melanoma, head and neck, liver or kidney cancer. The material was CD4+ or CD8+ T cells sorted from blood, obtained in a trial of the OX40 agonist ivuxolimab. DNA of the CDR3: TGTGCCAGCAGGTGGGACAGGGCTACTGAAGCTTTCTTT. Residues: CASRWDRATEAFF.